One and the same sample provided the 13 T cell receptor beta chains below, sequenced in a study of cytomegalovirus exposure and HLA in healthy donors. The PCR ran on 60 Vbeta and 13 Jbeta primers. Profiled with immunoSEQ multiplex PCR; TCRdb holds only in-frame clones, not every one. This table holds hundreds of thousands of clones, about 75% found once. Sequenced input: PBMCs. These receptors were taken from a female donor in good health and CMV-seronegative.

This clone was seen more than once but under ten times. The chain is built from TRBV7-9 and TRBJ2-5, with 7 bases aligning to TRBD2. The tail of the sequence fits TRBJ2-7 better, so the J call may be wrong. Germline V CDR1 and CDR2: SEHNR, FQNEAQ (reference sequence). The CDR3 runs to 14 residues. CDR3 nucleotides: TGTGCCAGCAGCTTACGGGGAGGGACCTACGAGCAGTACTTC. Protein: CASSLRGGTYEQYF.

The gene calls are TRBV27 and TRBJ2-2; no firm D call. The V end lost 3 bases, the J end lost 4 bases, and 6 bases lay between the germline ends. This CDR3 region has 13 residues. Germline CDR1 and CDR2: MNHEY and SMNVEV (reference sequence). CDR3 in DNA: TGTGCCAGCAGTTTCCCCGGCACCGGGGAGCTGTTTTTT. Translation: CASSFPGTGELFF.

DNA for the CDR3: TGTGCCGGCCATGGGCCCTATAATTCACCCCTCCACTTT. Translating gives CAGHGPYNSPLHF. The J gene is TRBJ1-6, the V gene TRBV2; unclear D gene. V gave up 11 bases and J gave up 2 bases, with 10 bases separating them. The germline gives CDR1 SNHLY, CDR2 FYNNEI. The CDR3 totals 13 residues. Filled out from reference TRBV2 and TRBJ1-6, the complete variable domain reads EPEVTQTPSHQVTQMGQEVILRCVPISNHLYFYWYRQILGQKVEFLVSFYNNEISEKSEIFDDQFSVERPDGSNFTLKIRSTKLEDSAMYFCAGHGPYNSPLHFGNGTRLTVT.

The V and J genes are TRBV30 and TRBJ2-5; no definite D call. The CDR3 length is 11 residues. CDR1 is GTSNPN and CDR2 is SVGIG in the germline V gene (reference sequence). The ends were cut back, 4 bases at V and 5 bases at J, with 8 bases in the middle. CDR3 coding DNA: TGTGCCTGGAACCCCGGGGAGACCCAGTACTTC. Its translation is CAWNPGETQYF.

This rearrangement joins TRBV5-1 to TRBJ2-7; D not resolved. With 4 bases removed from V and 0 bases from J, the gap between germline ends came to 8 bases. There are 13 residues in the CDR3. The germline V gene has CDR1 SGHRS and CDR2 YFSETQ. CDR3 sequence (DNA): TGCGCCAGCAGCGACATATTCTCCTACGAGCAGTACTTC. This translates into CASSDIFSYEQYF.

The chain recombines TRBV14 with TRBJ2-1; 7 bases line up with TRBD1. The CDR3 runs 16 residues. The V and J ends lost 3 bases and 8 bases, in that order; junction bases with no gene match: 13. From germline, CDR1 is SGHDN and CDR2 FVKESK. The CDR3 reads CASSHQTFTGVDEQFF. Here the CDR3 DNA reads TGTGCCAGCAGCCACCAGACATTCACAGGGGTAGATGAGCAGTTCTTC.

The rearrangement joins TRBV7-9 to TRBJ2-3, with 12 bases aligning to TRBD2. The CDR3 is 16 residues long. The ends lost 3 bases at V and 5 bases at J; junction bases unmatched: 6. CDR1 is SEHNR and CDR2 is FQNEAQ in the germline V gene (reference sequence). The chain's CDR3 is CASSLTSGSSKDTQYF. CDR3 sequence (DNA): TGTGCCAGCAGCTTGACTAGCGGGAGTTCTAAAGATACGCAGTATTTT.

This chain joins TRBV19 and TRBJ1-2; TRBD1 matches 8 bases. The germline V gene has CDR1 LNHDA and CDR2 SQIVND (reference sequence). The CDR3 has 14 residues. J lost 6 bases, V lost 7 bases, and 10 bases had no gene match. The chain's CDR3 is CASTEPGQVHGYTF. CDR3 sequence (DNA): TGTGCCAGTACCGAACCGGGACAGGTTCATGGCTACACCTTC.

The V call is TRBV11-3, the J call TRBJ2-1; 7 nucleotides agree with TRBD2. V shed 3 bases, J shed 5 bases, and the junction held 1 base outside the gene matches. CDR3 length: 13 residues. Germline V gene sequence: CDR1 SGHNT, CDR2 YENEEA. The CDR3 is CASSFLADNEQFF. The CDR3 nucleotides read TGTGCCAGCAGCTTCCTAGCGGACAATGAGCAGTTCTTC.

In DNA form, the CDR3 reads TGTGCCAGCGCCCTTCTAGTATCAAATGAGCAGTTCTTC. Protein: CASALLVSNEQFF. This sequence joins TRBV2 and TRBJ2-1; D uncertain. Germline CDR1 and CDR2: SNHLY and FYNNEI. This CDR3 is 13 amino acids long. The germline V and J ends were trimmed by 8 bases and 7 bases, with 15 bases remaining between them.

The rearrangement uses TRBV11-3 and TRBJ2-1; TRBD2 aligns across 7 bases. The CDR3 consists of 13 residues. Germline lookup yields CDR1 SGHNT and CDR2 YENEEA. The V and J ends lost 5 bases and 6 bases, in that order; junction bases with no gene match: 4. The CDR3 loop reads CASSPRLANEQFF. In DNA, the CDR3 is TGTGCCAGCAGCCCCCGACTAGCCAATGAGCAGTTCTTC.

This rearrangement joins TRBV10-2 to TRBJ2-1, with 7 bases aligning to TRBD2. There are 13 residues in the CDR3. The germline V gene has CDR1 WSHSY and CDR2 SAAADI. Trimming cost V 6 bases and J 8 bases; bases outside gene matches: 7. CDR3 sequence (DNA): TGCGCCAGCAGAACTCTACTAGCGCATGAGCAGTTCTTC. It codes for CASRTLLAHEQFF.

V is TRBV30 and J is TRBJ2-5, with D hard to call. The DNA end is more similar to TRBJ2-7, so the J call may be wrong. This CDR3 contains 13 residues. Germline V CDR1 and CDR2: GTSNPN, SVGIG (reference sequence). CDR3 DNA: TGTGCCTGGAGTGTCCTAGTCACCTACGAGCAGTACTTC. Its translation: CAWSVLVTYEQYF.